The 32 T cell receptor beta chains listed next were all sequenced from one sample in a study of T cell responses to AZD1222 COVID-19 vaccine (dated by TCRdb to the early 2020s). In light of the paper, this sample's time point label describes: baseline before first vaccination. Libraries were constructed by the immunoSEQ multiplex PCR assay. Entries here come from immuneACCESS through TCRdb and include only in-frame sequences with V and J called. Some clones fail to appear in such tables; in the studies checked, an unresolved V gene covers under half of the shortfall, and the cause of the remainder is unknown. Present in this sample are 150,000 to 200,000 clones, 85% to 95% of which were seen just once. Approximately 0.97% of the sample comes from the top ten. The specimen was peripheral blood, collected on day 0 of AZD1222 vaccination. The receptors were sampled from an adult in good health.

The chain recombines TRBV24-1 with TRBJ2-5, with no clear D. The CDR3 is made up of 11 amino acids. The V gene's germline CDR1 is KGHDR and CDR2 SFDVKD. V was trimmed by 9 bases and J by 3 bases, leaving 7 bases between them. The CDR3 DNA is TGTGCCACCGGAAGAAAAGAGACCCAGTACTTC. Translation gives CATGRKETQYF.

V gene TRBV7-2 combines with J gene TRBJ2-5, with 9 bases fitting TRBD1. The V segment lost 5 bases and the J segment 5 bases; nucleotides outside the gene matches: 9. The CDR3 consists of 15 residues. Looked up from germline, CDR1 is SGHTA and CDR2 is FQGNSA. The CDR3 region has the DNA TGTGCCAGCAGCCCCCGGGACAGGGTTTGGGAGACCCAGTACTTC. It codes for CASSPRDRVWETQYF.

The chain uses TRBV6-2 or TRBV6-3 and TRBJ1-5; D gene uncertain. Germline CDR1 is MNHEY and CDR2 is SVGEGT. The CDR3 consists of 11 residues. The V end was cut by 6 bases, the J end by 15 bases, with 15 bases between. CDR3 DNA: TGTGCCAGCAGCCATACACAGAGGATGCATTTT. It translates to CASSHTQRMHF.

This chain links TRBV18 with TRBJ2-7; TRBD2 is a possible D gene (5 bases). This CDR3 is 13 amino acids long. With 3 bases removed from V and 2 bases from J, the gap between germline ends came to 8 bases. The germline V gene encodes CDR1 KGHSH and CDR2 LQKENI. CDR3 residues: CASSPGVTYEQYF. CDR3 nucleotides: TGTGCCAGCTCACCCGGGGTTACCTACGAGCAGTACTTC. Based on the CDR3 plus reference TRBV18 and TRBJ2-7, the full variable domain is NAGVMQNPRHLVRRRGQEARLRCSPMKGHSHVYWYRQLPEEGLKFMVYLQKENIIDESGMPKERFSAEFPKEGPSILRIQQVVRGDSAAYFCASSPGVTYEQYFGPGTRLTVT.

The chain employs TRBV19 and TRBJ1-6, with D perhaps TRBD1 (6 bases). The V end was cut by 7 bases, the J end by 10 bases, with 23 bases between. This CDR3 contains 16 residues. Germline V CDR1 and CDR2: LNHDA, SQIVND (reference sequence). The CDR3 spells CASTLGWTDARSPLHF. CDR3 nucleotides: TGTGCCAGTACTCTCGGCTGGACAGATGCGCGATCACCCCTCCACTTT.

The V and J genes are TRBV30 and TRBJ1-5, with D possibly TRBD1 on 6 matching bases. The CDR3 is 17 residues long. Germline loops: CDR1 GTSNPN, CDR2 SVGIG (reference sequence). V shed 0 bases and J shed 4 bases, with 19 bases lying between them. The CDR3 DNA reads TGTGCCTGGAGTGTAGGGTGGGGGCCCAACTCGAATCAGCCCCAGCATTTT. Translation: CAWSVGWGPNSNQPQHF. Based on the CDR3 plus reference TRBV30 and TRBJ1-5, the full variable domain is SQTIHQWPATLVQPVGSPLSLECTVEGTSNPNLYWYRQAAGRGLQLLFYSVGIGQISSEVPQNLSASRPQDRQFILSSKKLLLSDSGFYLCAWSVGWGPNSNQPQHFGDGTRLSIL.

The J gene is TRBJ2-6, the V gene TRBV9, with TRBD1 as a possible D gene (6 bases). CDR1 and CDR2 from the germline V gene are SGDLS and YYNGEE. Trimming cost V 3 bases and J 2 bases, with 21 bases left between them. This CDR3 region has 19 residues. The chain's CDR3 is CASSGRTTGDLPGANVLTF. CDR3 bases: TGTGCCAGCAGCGGTCGGACGACAGGAGACTTACCTGGGGCCAACGTCCTGACTTTC.

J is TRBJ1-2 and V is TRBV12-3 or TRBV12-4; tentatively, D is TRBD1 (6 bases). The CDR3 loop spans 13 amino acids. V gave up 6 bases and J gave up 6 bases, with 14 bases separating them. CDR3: CASSVTGWDGYTF. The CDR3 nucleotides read TGTGCCAGCAGCGTAACAGGGTGGGATGGCTACACCTTC.

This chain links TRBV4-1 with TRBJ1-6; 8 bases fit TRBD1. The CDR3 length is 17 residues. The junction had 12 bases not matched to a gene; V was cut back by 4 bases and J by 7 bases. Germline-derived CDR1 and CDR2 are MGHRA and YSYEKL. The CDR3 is CASSLEGAGGINSPLHF. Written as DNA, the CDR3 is TGCGCCAGCAGCCTCGAAGGGGCAGGGGGCATCAATTCACCCCTCCACTTT.

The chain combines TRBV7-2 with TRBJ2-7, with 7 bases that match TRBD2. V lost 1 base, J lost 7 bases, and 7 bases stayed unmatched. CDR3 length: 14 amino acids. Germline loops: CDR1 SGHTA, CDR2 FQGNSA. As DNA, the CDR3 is TGTGCCAGCAGCTTAGGGGGGGGAACGGGTGAGCAGTACTTC. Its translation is CASSLGGGTGEQYF.

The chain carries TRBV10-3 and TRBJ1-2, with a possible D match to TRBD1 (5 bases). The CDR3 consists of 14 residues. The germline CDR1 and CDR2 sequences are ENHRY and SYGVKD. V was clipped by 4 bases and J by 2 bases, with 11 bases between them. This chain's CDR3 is CAISGWGVNYGYTF. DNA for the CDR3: TGTGCCATCAGTGGCTGGGGGGTCAACTATGGCTACACCTTC.

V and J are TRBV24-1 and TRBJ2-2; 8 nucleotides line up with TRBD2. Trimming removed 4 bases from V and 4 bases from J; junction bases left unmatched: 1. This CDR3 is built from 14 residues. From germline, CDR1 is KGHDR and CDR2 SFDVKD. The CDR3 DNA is TGTGCCACCAGTGAAAGCGGGAGCACCGGGGAGCTGTTTTTT. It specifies CATSESGSTGELFF.

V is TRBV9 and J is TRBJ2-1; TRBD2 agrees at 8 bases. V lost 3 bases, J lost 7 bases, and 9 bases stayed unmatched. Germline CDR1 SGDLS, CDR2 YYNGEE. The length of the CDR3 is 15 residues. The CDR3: CASSAYGGAWNEQFF. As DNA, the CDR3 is TGTGCCAGCAGCGCCTACGGGGGGGCCTGGAATGAGCAGTTCTTC.

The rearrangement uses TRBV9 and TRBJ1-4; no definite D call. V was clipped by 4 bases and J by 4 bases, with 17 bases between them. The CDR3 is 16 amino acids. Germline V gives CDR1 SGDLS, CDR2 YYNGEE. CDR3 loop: CASSFAPGSHNEKLFF. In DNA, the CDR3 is TGTGCCAGCAGCTTTGCCCCGGGATCCCATAATGAAAAACTGTTTTTT.

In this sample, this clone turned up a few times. CDR3 amino acids: CAMRNRSNTEAFF. For the CDR3, the DNA is TGTGCCATGAGGAACAGGTCGAACACTGAAGCTTTCTTT. V gene TRBV10-3 combines with J gene TRBJ1-1, with D possibly TRBD1 on 5 matching bases. Germline CDR1 reads ENHRY; CDR2 reads SYGVKD. V gave up 9 bases and J gave up 1 base, with 12 bases separating them. CDR3 length: 13 amino acids.

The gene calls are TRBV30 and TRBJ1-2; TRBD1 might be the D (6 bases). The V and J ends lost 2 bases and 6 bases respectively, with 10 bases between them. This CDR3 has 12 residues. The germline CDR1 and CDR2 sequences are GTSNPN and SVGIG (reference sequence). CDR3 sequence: CAWSSGDNGYTF. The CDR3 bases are TGTGCCTGGAGTTCAGGGGATAATGGCTACACCTTC. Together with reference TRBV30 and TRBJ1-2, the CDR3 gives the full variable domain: SQTIHQWPATLVQPVGSPLSLECTVEGTSNPNLYWYRQAAGRGLQLLFYSVGIGQISSEVPQNLSASRPQDRQFILSSKKLLLSDSGFYLCAWSSGDNGYTFGSGTRLTVV.

The CDR3 sequence: CAWSGRDQPQHF. CDR3 coding DNA: TGTGCCTGGAGTGGTAGGGATCAGCCCCAGCATTTT. The V call is TRBV30, the J call TRBJ1-5; no clear D gene. V dropped 1 base and J dropped 5 bases, with 6 bases sitting between them. Germline V gene lookup returns CDR1 GTSNPN and CDR2 SVGIG (reference sequence). This CDR3 is built from 12 residues.

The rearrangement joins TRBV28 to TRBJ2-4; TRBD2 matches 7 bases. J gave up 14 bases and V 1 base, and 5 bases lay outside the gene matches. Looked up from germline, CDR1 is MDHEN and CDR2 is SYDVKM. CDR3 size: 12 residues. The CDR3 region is CASSLYLGGKYF. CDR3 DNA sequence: TGTGCCAGCAGTTTATATCTGGGGGGGAAGTACTTC.

CDR3 DNA sequence: TGTGCCAGTAGTATAGGCTTGAGTGAGGGGGGGACCGGGGAGCTGTTTTTT. It specifies CASSIGLSEGGTGELFF. V usage is TRBV19 and J usage is TRBJ2-2; D is perhaps TRBD2 (7 bases). Germline CDR1 LNHDA, CDR2 SQIVND (reference sequence). V was trimmed by 1 base and J by 5 bases, leaving 17 bases between them. The CDR3 totals 17 residues.

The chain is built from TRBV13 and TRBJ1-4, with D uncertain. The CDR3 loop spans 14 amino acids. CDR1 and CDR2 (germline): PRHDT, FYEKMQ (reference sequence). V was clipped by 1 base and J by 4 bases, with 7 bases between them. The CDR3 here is CASSLAYGNEKLFF. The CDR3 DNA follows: TGTGCCAGCAGCTTAGCTTACGGTAATGAAAAACTGTTTTTT. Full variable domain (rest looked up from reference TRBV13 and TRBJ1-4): AAGVIQSPRHLIKEKRETATLKCYPIPRHDTVYWYQQGPGQDPQFLISFYEKMQSDKGSIPDRFSAQQFSDYHSELNMSSLELGDSALYFCASSLAYGNEKLFFGSGTQLSVL.

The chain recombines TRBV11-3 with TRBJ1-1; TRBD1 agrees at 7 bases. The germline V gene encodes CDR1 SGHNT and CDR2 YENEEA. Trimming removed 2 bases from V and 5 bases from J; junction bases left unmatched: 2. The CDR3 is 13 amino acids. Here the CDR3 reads CASSLTGETEAFF. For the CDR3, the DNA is TGTGCCAGCAGCTTAACAGGGGAAACTGAAGCTTTCTTT.

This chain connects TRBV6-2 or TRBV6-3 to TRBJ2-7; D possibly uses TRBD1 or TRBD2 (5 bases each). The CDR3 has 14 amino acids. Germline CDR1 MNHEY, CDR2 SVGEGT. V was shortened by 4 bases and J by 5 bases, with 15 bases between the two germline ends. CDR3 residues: CASSFGTSRDEQYF. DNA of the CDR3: TGTGCCAGCAGTTTCGGGACCTCCCGAGACGAGCAGTACTTC.

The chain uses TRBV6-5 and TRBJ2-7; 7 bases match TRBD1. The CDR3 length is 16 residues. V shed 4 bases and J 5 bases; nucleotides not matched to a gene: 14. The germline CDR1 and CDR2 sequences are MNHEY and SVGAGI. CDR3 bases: TGTGCCAGCAGTTTTAGGACAGGAGGTTTGGGACACGAGCAGTACTTC. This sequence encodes CASSFRTGGLGHEQYF.

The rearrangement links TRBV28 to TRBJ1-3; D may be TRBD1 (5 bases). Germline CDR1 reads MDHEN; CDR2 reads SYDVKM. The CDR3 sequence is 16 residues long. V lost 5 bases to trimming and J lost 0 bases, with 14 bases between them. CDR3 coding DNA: TGTGCCAGCAGTCCAGACAGCCCCTACTCTGGAAACACCATATATTTT. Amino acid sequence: CASSPDSPYSGNTIYF.

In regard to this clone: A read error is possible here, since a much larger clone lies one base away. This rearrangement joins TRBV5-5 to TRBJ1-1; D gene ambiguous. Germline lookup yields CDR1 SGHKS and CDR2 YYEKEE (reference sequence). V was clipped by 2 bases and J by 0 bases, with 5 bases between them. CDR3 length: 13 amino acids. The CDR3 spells CASSFDLNTEAFF. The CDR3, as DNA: TGTGCCAGCAGCTTCGACCTGAACACTGAAGCTTTCTTT.

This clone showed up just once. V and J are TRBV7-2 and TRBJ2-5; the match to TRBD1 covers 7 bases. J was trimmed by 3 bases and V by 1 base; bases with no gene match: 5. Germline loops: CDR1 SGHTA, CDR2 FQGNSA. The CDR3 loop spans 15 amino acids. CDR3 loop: CASSLVGTGEETQYF. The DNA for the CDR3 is TGTGCCAGCAGCTTAGTAGGAACAGGGGAAGAGACCCAGTACTTC.

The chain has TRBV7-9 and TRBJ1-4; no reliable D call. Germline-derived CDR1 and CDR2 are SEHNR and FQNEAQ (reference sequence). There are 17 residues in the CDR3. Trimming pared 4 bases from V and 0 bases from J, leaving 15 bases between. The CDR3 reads CASSSSARFATNEKLFF. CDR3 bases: TGTGCCAGCAGCTCCTCAGCTAGATTCGCAACTAATGAAAAACTGTTTTTT.

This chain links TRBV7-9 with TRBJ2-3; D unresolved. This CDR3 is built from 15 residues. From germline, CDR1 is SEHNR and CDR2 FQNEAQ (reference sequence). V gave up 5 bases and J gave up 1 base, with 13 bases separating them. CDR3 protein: CASSPTIGGTDTQYF. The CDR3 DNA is TGTGCCAGCAGCCCGACAATCGGAGGCACAGATACGCAGTATTTT.

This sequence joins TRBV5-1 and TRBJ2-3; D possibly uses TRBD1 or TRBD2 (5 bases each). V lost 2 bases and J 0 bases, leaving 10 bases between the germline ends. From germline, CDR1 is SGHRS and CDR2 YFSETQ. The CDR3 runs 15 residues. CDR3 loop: CASSFGAGSTDTQYF. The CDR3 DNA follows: TGCGCCAGCAGCTTCGGGGCAGGTAGCACAGATACGCAGTATTTT.

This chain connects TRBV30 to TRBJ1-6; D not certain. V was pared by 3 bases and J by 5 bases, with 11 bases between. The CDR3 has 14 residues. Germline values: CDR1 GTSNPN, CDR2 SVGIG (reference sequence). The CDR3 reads CAWSRIGDNSPLHF. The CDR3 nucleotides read TGTGCCTGGAGCAGGATAGGAGATAATTCACCCCTCCACTTT.

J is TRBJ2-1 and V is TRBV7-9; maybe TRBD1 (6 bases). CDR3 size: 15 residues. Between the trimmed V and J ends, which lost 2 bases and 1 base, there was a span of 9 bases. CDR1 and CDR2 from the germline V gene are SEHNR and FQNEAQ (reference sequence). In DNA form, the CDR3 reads TGTGCCAGCAGCTTAATTACAGGGTCCTACAATGAGCAGTTCTTC. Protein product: CASSLITGSYNEQFF.

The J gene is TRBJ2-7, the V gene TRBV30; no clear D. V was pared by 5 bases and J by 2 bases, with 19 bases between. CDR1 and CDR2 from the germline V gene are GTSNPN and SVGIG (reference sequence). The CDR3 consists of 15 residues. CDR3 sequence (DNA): TGTGCCTGGCGTAACTCCTGGACGGTACCCTACGAGCAGTACTTC. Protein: CAWRNSWTVPYEQYF.